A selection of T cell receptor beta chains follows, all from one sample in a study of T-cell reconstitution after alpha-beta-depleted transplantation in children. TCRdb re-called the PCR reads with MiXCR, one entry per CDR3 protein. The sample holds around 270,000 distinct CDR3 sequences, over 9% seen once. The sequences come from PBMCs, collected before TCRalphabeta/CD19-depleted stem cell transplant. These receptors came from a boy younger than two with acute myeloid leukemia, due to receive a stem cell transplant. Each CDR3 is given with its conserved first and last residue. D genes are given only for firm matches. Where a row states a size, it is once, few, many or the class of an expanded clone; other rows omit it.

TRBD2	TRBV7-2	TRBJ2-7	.	CASSFLGLATYEQYF	TGTGCCAGCAGCTTTTTGGGACTAGCGACCTACGAGCAGTACTTC
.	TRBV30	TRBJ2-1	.	CAWSVIGWGGNNEQFF	TGTGCCTGGAGTGTTATCGGGTGGGGGGGCAACAATGAGCAGTTCTTC
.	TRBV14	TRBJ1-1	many	CASSQDWIRHGMNTEAFF	TGTGCCAGCAGCCAAGATTGGATCAGGCACGGAATGAACACTGAAGCTTTCTTT
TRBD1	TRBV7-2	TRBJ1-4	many	CASSARTGVYTNEKLFF	TGTGCCAGCAGCGCCCGGACAGGGGTTTACACTAATGAAAAACTGTTTTTT
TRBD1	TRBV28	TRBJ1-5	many	CASLGTVVGNQPQHF	TGTGCCAGCCTCGGGACAGTGGTTGGCAATCAGCCCCAGCATTTT
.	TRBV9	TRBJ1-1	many	CASSVRDDSNYEAFF	TGTGCCAGCAGCGTAAGGGATGATTCGAACTATGAAGCTTTCTTT
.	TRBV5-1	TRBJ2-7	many	CASSFGPSSYEQYF	TGCGCCAGCAGTTTTGGACCGAGCTCCTACGAGCAGTACTTC
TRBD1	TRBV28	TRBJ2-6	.	CASSLYPGQSSSGANVLTF	TGTGCCAGCAGTTTATACCCGGGACAGTCCTCCTCTGGGGCCAACGTCCTGACTTTC
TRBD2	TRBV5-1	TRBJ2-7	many	CASSWSGGSYEQYF	TGCGCCAGCAGCTGGTCGGGGGGCTCCTACGAGCAGTACTTC
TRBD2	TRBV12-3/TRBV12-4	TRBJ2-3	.	CASSPHRGGSTDTQYF	TGTGCCAGCAGTCCGCATCGGGGGGGGAGCACAGATACGCAGTATTTT
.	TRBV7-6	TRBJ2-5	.	CASSSELARQETQYF	TGTGCCAGCAGCTCGGAGTTGGCCAGACAAGAGACCCAGTACTTC
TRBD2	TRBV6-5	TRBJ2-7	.	CASSYGLAGGEQYF	TGTGCCAGCAGTTACGGCCTAGCGGGAGGCGAGCAGTACTTC
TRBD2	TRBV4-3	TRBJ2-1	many	CASSQVKYREGSGSYEQFF	TGCGCCAGCAGCCAAGTTAAATATCGGGAGGGATCGGGGAGCTATGAGCAGTTCTTC
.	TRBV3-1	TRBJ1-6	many	CASSQDVRNSPLHF	TGTGCCAGCAGCCAAGATGTGCGGAATTCACCCCTCCACTTT
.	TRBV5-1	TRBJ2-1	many	CASSLERPYNEQFF	TGCGCCAGCAGCTTGGAGCGTCCCTACAATGAGCAGTTCTTC
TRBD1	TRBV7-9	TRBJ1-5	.	CASSYGQGVEQPQHF	TGTGCCAGCAGCTATGGACAGGGTGTAGAACAGCCCCAGCATTTT
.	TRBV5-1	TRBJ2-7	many	CASSFGGGGSYEQYF	TGCGCCAGCAGCTTTGGGGGAGGCGGCTCCTACGAGCAGTACTTC
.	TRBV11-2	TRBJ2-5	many	CASSLESGVETQYF	TGTGCCAGCAGCTTAGAAAGCGGCGTGGAGACCCAGTACTTC
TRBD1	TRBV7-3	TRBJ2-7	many	CASSLSGDRGYEQYF	TGTGCCAGCAGCTTAAGCGGGGACAGGGGCTACGAGCAGTACTTC
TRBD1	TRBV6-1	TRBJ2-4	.	CASAGLGGAISKNIQYF	TGTGCCAGCGCAGGGCTAGGGGGCGCCATTAGCAAAAACATTCAGTACTTC
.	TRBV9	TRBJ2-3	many	CASSRTSDTQYF	TGTGCCAGCAGCCGGACCAGCGATACGCAGTATTTT
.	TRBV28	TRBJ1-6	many	CASSLYGLPVHSPLHF	TGTGCCAGCAGTTTATACGGTTTACCGGTACATTCACCCCTCCACTTT
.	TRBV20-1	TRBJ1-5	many	CSARGVFDQPQHF	TGCAGTGCCAGGGGCGTATTCGATCAGCCCCAGCATTTT
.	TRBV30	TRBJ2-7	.	CAWSVGGGPYEQYF	TGTGCCTGGAGTGTAGGTGGGGGGCCCTACGAGCAGTACTTC
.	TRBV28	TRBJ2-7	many	CASSLPGKGYEQYF	TGTGCCAGCAGTTTACCAGGGAAAGGGTACGAGCAGTACTTC
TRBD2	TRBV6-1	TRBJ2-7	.	CASSGGDHREGFYEQYF	TGTGCCAGCAGCGGGGGGGATCACAGGGAAGGATTCTACGAGCAGTACTTC
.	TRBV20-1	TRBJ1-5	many	CSARDGGGTSNQPQHF	TGCAGTGCTAGAGATGGGGGGGGAACTAGCAATCAGCCCCAGCATTTT
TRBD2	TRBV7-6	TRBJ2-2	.	CASSFSAGEITGELFF	TGTGCCAGCAGCTTCTCTGCGGGAGAGATTACCGGGGAGCTGTTTTTT
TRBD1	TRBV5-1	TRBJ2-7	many	CASSLAPGQVYEQYF	TGCGCCAGCAGCTTGGCACCGGGACAGGTCTACGAGCAGTACTTC
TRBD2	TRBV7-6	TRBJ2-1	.	CASSLAVGPGGNEQFF	TGTGCCAGCAGCTTAGCGGTGGGGCCCGGGGGGAATGAGCAGTTCTTC
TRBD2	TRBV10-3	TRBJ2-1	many	CAIRTGTRDLDEQFF	TGTGCCATCAGGACCGGGACTAGGGATTTGGATGAGCAGTTCTTC
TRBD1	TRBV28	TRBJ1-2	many	CASSLNRGYGYTF	TGTGCCAGCAGTTTAAACAGGGGCTATGGCTACACCTTC
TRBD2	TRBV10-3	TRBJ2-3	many	CAISESTPAGGTDTQYF	TGTGCCATCAGTGAGTCGACTCCGGCGGGGGGCACAGATACGCAGTATTTT
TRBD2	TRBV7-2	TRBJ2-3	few	CASSPSSGRDTQYF	TGTGCCAGCAGCCCCTCTAGCGGGAGAGATACGCAGTATTTT
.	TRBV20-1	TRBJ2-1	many	CSARGARGAHNEQFF	TGCAGTGCTAGAGGGGCTCGGGGGGCCCACAATGAGCAGTTCTTC
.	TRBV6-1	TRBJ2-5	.	CASSDFQGWETQYF	TGTGCCAGCAGTGATTTTCAGGGATGGGAGACCCAGTACTTC
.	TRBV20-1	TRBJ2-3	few	CSGRVGGTDTQYF	TGCAGTGGCCGGGTAGGGGGCACAGATACGCAGTATTTT
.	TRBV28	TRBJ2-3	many	CASRANPTDTQYF	TGTGCCAGCCGGGCTAATCCCACAGATACGCAGTATTTT
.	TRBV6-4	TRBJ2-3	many	CASSERVADTQYF	TGTGCCAGCAGTGAAAGGGTGGCAGATACGCAGTATTTT
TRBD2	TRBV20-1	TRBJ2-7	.	CSARLAGGRSYEQYF	TGCAGTGCTAGGCTAGCGGGGGGTAGGTCCTACGAGCAGTACTTC
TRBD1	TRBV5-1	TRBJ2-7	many	CASSLALGTGVDEQYF	TGCGCCAGCAGCTTGGCCCTTGGGACAGGGGTCGACGAGCAGTACTTC
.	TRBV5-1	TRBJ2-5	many	CASSLWWTVGTETQYF	TGCGCCAGCAGCCTTTGGTGGACAGTCGGCACGGAGACCCAGTACTTC
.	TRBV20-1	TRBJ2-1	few	CSARDQAVGGGPRNEQFF	TGCAGTGCTAGAGACCAAGCCGTAGGGGGAGGGCCAAGAAATGAGCAGTTCTTC
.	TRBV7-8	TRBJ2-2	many	CASSFSAANTGELFF	TGTGCCAGCAGCTTCAGTGCCGCGAACACCGGGGAGCTGTTTTTT
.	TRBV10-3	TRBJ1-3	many	CAIKGSFSGNTIYF	TGTGCCATCAAGGGCAGCTTCTCTGGAAACACCATATATTTT
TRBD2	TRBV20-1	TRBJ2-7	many	CSARGGSGSYEQYF	TGCAGTGCTAGAGGGGGTAGCGGGAGCTACGAGCAGTACTTC
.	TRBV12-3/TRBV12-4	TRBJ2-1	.	CASSSNTGRSYNEQFF	TGTGCCAGCAGTTCGAATACCGGGCGCTCCTACAATGAGCAGTTCTTC
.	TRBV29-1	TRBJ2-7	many	CSVSGGRNEYF	TGCAGCGTTTCTGGGGGGCGGAACGAGTACTTC
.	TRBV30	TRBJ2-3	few	CAWSVRHTQYF	TGTGCCTGGAGTGTGCGACATACGCAGTATTTT
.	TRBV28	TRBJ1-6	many	CASSPDVDNSPLHF	TGTGCCAGCAGCCCGGACGTGGATAATTCACCCCTCCACTTT
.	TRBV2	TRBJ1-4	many	CASKERTALATNEKLFF	TGTGCCAGCAAGGAGAGGACAGCTCTGGCAACTAATGAAAAACTGTTTTTT
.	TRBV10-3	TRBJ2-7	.	CAISAAGYSYEQYF	TGTGCCATCAGCGCGGCAGGGTACTCCTACGAGCAGTACTTC
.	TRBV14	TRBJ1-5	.	CASSQTDGQNKNSNQPQHF	TGTGCCAGCAGCCAGACAGACGGACAGAATAAGAATAGCAATCAGCCCCAGCATTTT